This TCR beta chain appears in the sequencing data of a study of blood T cell repertoires in COVID-19. Sequencing used immunoSEQ multiplex PCR; TCRdb keeps in-frame clones, though not all of them. The sample lists approximately 82,000 clones; 85% to 95% were seen once. With 0 bases removed from V and 0 bases from J, the gap between germline ends came to 18 bases. Germline V gene data show CDR1 as PRHDT and CDR2 as FYEKMQ (reference sequence). This CDR3 comprises 20 residues. This TCR was recovered from a woman in her sixties with active COVID-19. This chain joins TRBV13 and TRBJ2-6, with TRBD1 as a possible D gene (6 bases). Specimen: peripheral blood. CDR3 sequence: CASSLGAGTHRRSGANVLTF. CDR3 nucleotides: TGTGCCAGCAGCTTAGGCGCAGGGACACATAGACGCTCTGGGGCCAACGTCCTGACTTTC.